The 27 T cell receptor beta chains given below trace back to one sample, sequenced in a study of T cell repertoires in cytomegalovirus infection. One entry per CDR3 protein results from TCRdb running MiXCR on the reads. The table lists about 680,000 distinct CDR3 sequences, 24% of them singletons. Sequenced material: CD8+ T cells from PBMCs. The receptors were sampled from a human donor in good health (CMV status not recorded). Some clones in this sample may be carry-over from other donors' samples.

This clonotype has ten or more counts. This CDR3 reads CASSIRQGASNQPQHF. DNA of the CDR3: TGTGCCAGCAGCATAAGACAGGGGGCAAGCAATCAGCCCCAGCATTTT. The genes are TRBV7-8 and TRBJ1-5, with 10 positions matching TRBD1. CDR1 and CDR2 from the germline V gene are SGHVS and FQNEAQ. Germline trimming cut 5 bases from V and 1 base from J; bases unmatched to any gene: 5. CDR3 length equals 16 residues.

This clonotype has at least ten counts. In DNA, the CDR3 is TGTGCCAGCAGCCCGGGTCAAGGCGGCTCTGGAAACACCATATATTTT. It translates to CASSPGQGGSGNTIYF. The rearrangement joins TRBV7-9 to TRBJ1-3; D uncertain. V was clipped by 5 bases and J by 0 bases, with 14 bases between them. CDR1 and CDR2 (germline): SEHNR, FQNEAQ (reference sequence). The CDR3 is made up of 16 amino acids.

V usage is TRBV29-1 and J usage is TRBJ2-2; D not certain. V lost 4 bases to trimming and J lost 0 bases, with 12 bases between them. The CDR3 runs 15 residues. Per the germline V gene, CDR1 is SQVTM and CDR2 is ANQGSEA. The CDR3 sequence: CSVGGHNANTGELFF. The CDR3, as DNA: TGCAGCGTTGGGGGTCACAACGCGAACACCGGGGAGCTGTTTTTT.

V gene TRBV2 combines with J gene TRBJ1-1; D not certain. This CDR3 spans 12 amino acids. Trimming removed 4 bases from V and 7 bases from J, with 10 bases in between. The germline gives CDR1 SNHLY, CDR2 FYNNEI. CDR3 bases: TGTGCCAGCAGTGGAGATGCAGATGAAGCTTTCTTT. This encodes CASSGDADEAFF.

This clonotype was observed at least ten times. The chain links TRBV2 to TRBJ2-5; D might be TRBD1 or TRBD2, each matching 5 bases. CDR1 is SNHLY, CDR2 FYNNEI, per germline. The germline V and J ends were trimmed by 0 bases and 1 base, with 15 bases remaining between them. CDR3 length: 17 residues. The CDR3 bases are TGTGCCAGCAGTGAAGCGCTTGGGACCATCCTCCAAGAGACCCAGTACTTC. This translates into CASSEALGTILQETQYF.

The rearrangement links TRBV7-6 to TRBJ2-7, with D tentatively TRBD1 (6 bases). Trimming shortened V by 6 bases and J by 5 bases, and 11 bases separated the two germline ends. CDR1 and CDR2 from the germline V gene are SGHVS and FNYEAQ. This CDR3 contains 12 residues. CDR3 loop: CASSKGENEQYF. In nucleotides, the CDR3 is TGTGCCAGCAGTAAGGGGGAAAACGAGCAGTACTTC.

This CDR3 is CSVGRVQYQETQYF. In DNA, the CDR3 is TGCAGCGTTGGGAGGGTCCAGTACCAAGAGACCCAGTACTTC. The chain links TRBV29-1 to TRBJ2-5; weak D call: TRBD2 (6 bases). V lost 4 bases, J lost 0 bases, and 12 bases lay in between. The V gene's germline CDR1 is SQVTM and CDR2 ANQGSEA. The CDR3 is 14 amino acids.

This clonotype was seen a handful of times. J is TRBJ1-1 and V is TRBV2; 10 bases line up with TRBD1. The ends lost 8 bases at V and 4 bases at J; junction bases unmatched: 7. This CDR3 region has 14 residues. Germline assignment: CDR1 SNHLY and CDR2 FYNNEI. DNA of the CDR3: TGTGCCAGCTGGGACAGGGGAGGAGGCACTGAAGCTTTCTTT. Translated: CASWDRGGGTEAFF.

This clonotype was found once. The chain joins TRBV6-4 to TRBJ2-5; a possible D gene is TRBD2 (6 bases). The CDR3 sequence is 14 residues long. Germline CDR1 reads MRHNA; CDR2 reads SNTAGT. The germline V and J ends were trimmed by 6 bases and 4 bases, with 15 bases remaining between them. Here the CDR3 reads CASSLQYGGETQYF. CDR3 nucleotides: TGTGCCAGCAGCCTACAATACGGGGGAGAGACCCAGTACTTC.

V is TRBV12-3 or TRBV12-4 and J is TRBJ1-4; D call uncertain. CDR3 length: 12 amino acids. Trimming pared 5 bases from V and 7 bases from J, leaving 8 bases between. CDR3 loop: CASSLQSEKLFF. As DNA, the CDR3 is TGTGCCAGCAGTCTACAGAGTGAAAAACTGTTTTTT.

The V gene is TRBV7-3, the J gene TRBJ2-7, with 11 bases that match TRBD2. This CDR3 has 17 residues. The germline V gene has CDR1 SGHTA and CDR2 FQGTGA. The CDR3 is CAGSLSSGGPLEYEQYV. The CDR3 coding sequence is TGTGCCGGCAGCTTATCTAGCGGGGGGCCCCTCGAATACGAGCAGTACGTC.

This sequence joins TRBV28 and TRBJ2-7; maybe TRBD2 (6 bases). Trimming cost V 2 bases and J 3 bases, with 17 bases left between them. CDR1 and CDR2 (germline): MDHEN, SYDVKM. The CDR3 spans 16 residues. CDR3 region: CASSLGGLTGDYEQYV. CDR3 coding DNA: TGTGCCAGCAGTTTAGGTGGGCTCACGGGGGACTACGAGCAGTACGTC.

This clonotype has a count of ten or more. V is TRBV4-2 and J is TRBJ2-1, with 10 positions matching TRBD2. V gave up 0 bases and J gave up 4 bases; unmatched junction bases: 12. The CDR3 loop spans 19 amino acids. Germline V gene sequence: CDR1 LGHNA, CDR2 YNFKEQ. The CDR3 DNA sequence: TGTGCCAGCAGCCAAGATCTGCCTAGCGGGGGCCCCTATTACAATGAGCAGTTCTTC. This gives the protein CASSQDLPSGGPYYNEQFF.

This clonotype came up a few times. The V call is TRBV29-1, the J call TRBJ2-3, with 9 bases lining up with TRBD2. Germline V gives CDR1 SQVTM, CDR2 ANQGSEA. CDR3 size: 15 residues. With V trimmed by 5 bases and J by 4 bases, 10 bases remained unmatched. The CDR3 sequence: CSVFWAGGPADTQYF. The DNA for the CDR3 is TGCAGCGTTTTCTGGGCGGGGGGGCCAGCAGATACGCAGTATTTT.

The sample holds one count of this clonotype. This may be a read error: a much more frequent sequence differs by one nucleotide. The gene calls are TRBV4-1 and TRBJ1-1, with TRBD1 identical over 7 bases. CDR3 length: 17 amino acids. Germline loops: CDR1 MGHRA, CDR2 YSYEKL. The CDR3 spells CASSQVETGTKNAEAFF. CDR3 nucleotide sequence: TGCGCCAGCAGCCAGGTGGAGACAGGGACGAAGAACGCTGAAGCTTTCTTT.

The chain combines TRBV20-1 with TRBJ1-2; TRBD1 might be the D (5 bases). The CDR3 extends over 9 amino acids. Per germline, CDR1 DFQATT and CDR2 SNEGSKA (reference sequence). CDR3 coding DNA: TGCAACCCGGGGGATGGCTACACCTTC. Its translation: CNPGDGYTF.

This clonotype has just a few counts. The chain has TRBV2 and TRBJ2-7, with D perhaps being TRBD1 or TRBD2 (5 bases each). This CDR3 is built from 12 residues. From germline, CDR1 is SNHLY and CDR2 FYNNEI. Trimming left V 8 bases short and J 4 bases short, with 12 bases between. CDR3 nucleotides: TGTGCCAGCTCGGGACGGCATTACGAGCAGTACTTC. Its translation is CASSGRHYEQYF.

The chain has TRBV29-1 and TRBJ2-3, with 7 positions matching TRBD1. Per germline, CDR1 SQVTM and CDR2 ANQGSEA. The J segment lost 2 bases and the V segment lost 3 bases, leaving 2 bases of the junction unmatched. The CDR3 contains 13 residues. CDR3 sequence (DNA): TGCAGCGTTGAGACAGGGTTCACAGATACGCAGTATTTT. Translating gives CSVETGFTDTQYF.

This clonotype has more than one count but fewer than ten. The gene calls are TRBV2 and TRBJ1-1; D gene unclear. Trimming removed 5 bases at V and 4 bases at J, with 14 bases between. CDR3 length: 14 residues. Germline CDR1 reads SNHLY; CDR2 reads FYNNEI. CDR3 nucleotide sequence: TGTGCCAGCAGTCCTGGTGTCGGGATCACTGAAGCTTTCTTT. It codes for CASSPGVGITEAFF.

The gene calls are TRBV4-1 and TRBJ1-5; D call uncertain. The germline V gene encodes CDR1 MGHRA and CDR2 YSYEKL. The CDR3 has 14 residues. Deletions cut 4 bases from V and 6 bases from J, with 13 bases between. CDR3 coding DNA: TGCGCCAGCAGCCCCACAGTTGAGGGTCAGCCCCAGCATTTT. Residues: CASSPTVEGQPQHF.

The chain couples TRBV29-1 to TRBJ2-5; 9 bases fit TRBD2. Per the germline V gene, CDR1 is SQVTM and CDR2 is ANQGSEA. CDR3 length: 17 amino acids. V trimming: 2 bases; J trimming: 7 bases; junction bases outside the gene matches: 17. CDR3: CSVEFSGGIFPVGTQYF. CDR3 in DNA: TGCAGCGTTGAATTTAGCGGGGGAATATTCCCGGTGGGGACCCAGTACTTC. The whole variable domain, filled in from reference TRBV29-1 and TRBJ2-5, reads SAVISQKPSRDICQRGTSLTIQCQVDSQVTMMFWYRQQPGQSLTLIATANQGSEATYESGFVIDKFPISRPNLTFSTLTVSNMSPEDSSIYLCSVEFSGGIFPVGTQYFGPGTRLLVL.

V and J are TRBV19 and TRBJ1-1, with D hard to call. The CDR3 is 14 amino acids. The V gene lost 7 bases and the J gene lost 0 bases, with 12 bases spanning the gap. Germline-derived CDR1 and CDR2 are LNHDA and SQIVND (reference sequence). This chain's CDR3 is CASKDGFMNTEAFF. The CDR3 coding sequence is TGTGCCAGTAAGGACGGATTTATGAACACTGAAGCTTTCTTT.

There are many counts of this clonotype. The chain carries TRBV7-8 and TRBJ2-1; D gene uncertain. The CDR3 contains 14 residues. The germline V and J ends were trimmed by 3 bases and 3 bases, with 9 bases remaining between them. Germline V gene sequence: CDR1 SGHVS, CDR2 FQNEAQ. CDR3 protein: CASSFGSFYNEQFF. CDR3 in DNA: TGTGCCAGCAGCTTTGGCAGCTTCTACAATGAGCAGTTCTTC.

The chain has TRBV29-1 and TRBJ2-5; TRBD2 matches 15 bases. Germline V lookup: CDR1 SQVTM, CDR2 ANQGSEA. The CDR3 extends over 15 amino acids. V dropped 4 bases and J dropped 2; count of bases not matched to a gene: 2. In DNA form, the CDR3 reads TGCAGCGTTGCCGGGACTAGCGGGGGGCAAGAGACCCAGTACTTC. Translated, it gives CSVAGTSGGQETQYF. Variable domain in full (rest from reference TRBV29-1 and TRBJ2-5): SAVISQKPSRDICQRGTSLTIQCQVDSQVTMMFWYRQQPGQSLTLIATANQGSEATYESGFVIDKFPISRPNLTFSTLTVSNMSPEDSSIYLCSVAGTSGGQETQYFGPGTRLLVL.

The rearrangement links TRBV7-6 to TRBJ2-7, with D possibly called TRBD1 or TRBD2 (5 bases each). Looked up from germline, CDR1 is SGHVS and CDR2 is FNYEAQ. CDR3 length equals 15 residues. The CDR3 nucleotides are TGTGCCGGCAGCCGAGGGACGGCCAGCTCCTACGAGCAGTACGTC. Protein product: CAGSRGTASSYEQYV.

To note about this clonotype: A much more abundant neighbour one base away suggests this may be a read error. The rearrangement joins TRBV7-9 to TRBJ1-1; D is unresolved. This CDR3 region has 12 residues. Germline V gene lookup returns CDR1 SEHNR and CDR2 FQNEAQ (reference sequence). The DNA of the CDR3 is TGTGCCAACAGCCCCACCGGATTTCGGGCTTTCTTT. Residues: CANSPTGFRAFF.

This clonotype was observed a few times. The chain is built from TRBV28 and TRBJ1-5; maybe TRBD1 (5 bases). The CDR3 spans 16 residues. In germline, CDR1 is MDHEN, CDR2 SYDVKM. The germline V and J ends were trimmed by 10 bases and 0 bases, with 19 bases remaining between them. The CDR3 coding sequence is TGTGCCACCCACCTTGTTAGGGGAAATAGCAATCAGCCCCAGCATTTT. Protein sequence: CATHLVRGNSNQPQHF.